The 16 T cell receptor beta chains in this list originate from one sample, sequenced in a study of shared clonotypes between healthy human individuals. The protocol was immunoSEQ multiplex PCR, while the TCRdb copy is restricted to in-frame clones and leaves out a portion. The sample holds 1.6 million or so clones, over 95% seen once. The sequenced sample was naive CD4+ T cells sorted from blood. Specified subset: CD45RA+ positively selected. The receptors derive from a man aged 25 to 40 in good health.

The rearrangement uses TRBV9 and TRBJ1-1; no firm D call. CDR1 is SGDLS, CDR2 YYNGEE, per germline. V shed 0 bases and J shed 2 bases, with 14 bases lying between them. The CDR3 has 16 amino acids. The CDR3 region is CASSVGVGLINTEAFF. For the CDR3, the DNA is TGTGCCAGCAGCGTAGGGGTCGGACTGATTAACACTGAAGCTTTCTTT.

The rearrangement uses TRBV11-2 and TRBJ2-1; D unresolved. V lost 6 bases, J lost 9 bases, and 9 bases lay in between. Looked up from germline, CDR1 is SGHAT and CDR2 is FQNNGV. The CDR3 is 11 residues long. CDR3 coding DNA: TGTGCCAGCAGTTCTATTGTTGAGCAGTTCTTC. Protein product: CASSSIVEQFF.

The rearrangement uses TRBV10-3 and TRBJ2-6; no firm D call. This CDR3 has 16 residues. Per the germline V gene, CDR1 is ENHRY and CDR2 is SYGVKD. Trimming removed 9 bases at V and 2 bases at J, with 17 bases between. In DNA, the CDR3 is TGTGCCATGACCTCTTCGGGCTGGGCTGGGGCCAACGTCCTGACTTTC. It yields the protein CAMTSSGWAGANVLTF.

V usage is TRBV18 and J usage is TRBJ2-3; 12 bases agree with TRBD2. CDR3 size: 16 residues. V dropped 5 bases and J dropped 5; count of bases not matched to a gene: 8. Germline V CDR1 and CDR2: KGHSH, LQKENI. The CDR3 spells CASSAGLAGLVDTQYF. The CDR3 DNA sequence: TGTGCCAGCTCAGCGGGACTAGCGGGTTTGGTAGATACGCAGTATTTT.

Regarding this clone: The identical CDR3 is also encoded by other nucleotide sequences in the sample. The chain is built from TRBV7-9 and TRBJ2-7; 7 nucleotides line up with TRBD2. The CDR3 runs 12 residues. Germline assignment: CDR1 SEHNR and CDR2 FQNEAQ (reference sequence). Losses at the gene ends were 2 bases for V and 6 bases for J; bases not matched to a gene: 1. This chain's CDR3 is CASSLPGGEQYF. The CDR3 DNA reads TGTGCCAGCAGCTTACCGGGGGGCGAGCAGTACTTC.

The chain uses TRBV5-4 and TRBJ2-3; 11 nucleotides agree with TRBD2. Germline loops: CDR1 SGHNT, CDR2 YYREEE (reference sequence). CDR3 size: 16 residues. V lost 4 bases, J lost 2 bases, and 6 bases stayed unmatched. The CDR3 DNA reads TGTGCCAGCAGCCCCGGGACTAGCGGCCCCACAGATACGCAGTATTTT. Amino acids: CASSPGTSGPTDTQYF. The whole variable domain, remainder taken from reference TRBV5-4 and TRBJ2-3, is ETGVTQSPTHLIKTRGQQVTLRCSSQSGHNTVSWYQQALGQGPQFIFQYYREEENGRGNFPPRFSGLQFPNYSSELNVNALELDDSALYLCASSPGTSGPTDTQYFGPGTRLTVL.

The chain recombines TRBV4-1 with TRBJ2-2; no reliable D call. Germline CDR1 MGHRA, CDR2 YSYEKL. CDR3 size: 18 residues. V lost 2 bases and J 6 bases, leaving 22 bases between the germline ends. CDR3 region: CASSQKGLGPSRAGELFF. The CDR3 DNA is TGCGCCAGCAGCCAAAAAGGGCTCGGGCCCTCGAGAGCCGGGGAGCTGTTTTTT.

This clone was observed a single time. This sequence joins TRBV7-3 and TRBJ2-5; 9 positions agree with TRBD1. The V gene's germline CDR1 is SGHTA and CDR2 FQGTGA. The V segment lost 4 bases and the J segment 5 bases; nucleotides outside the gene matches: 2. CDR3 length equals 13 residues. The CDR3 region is CASSSGQGETQYF. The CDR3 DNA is TGTGCCAGCAGCTCGGGACAGGGCGAGACCCAGTACTTC.

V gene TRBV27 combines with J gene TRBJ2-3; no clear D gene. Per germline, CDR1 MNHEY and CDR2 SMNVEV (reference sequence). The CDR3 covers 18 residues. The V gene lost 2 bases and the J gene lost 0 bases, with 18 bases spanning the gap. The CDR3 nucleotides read TGTGCCAGCAGTTTAACAGCCGGCGGATACCCTAGCACAGATACGCAGTATTTT. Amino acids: CASSLTAGGYPSTDTQYF.

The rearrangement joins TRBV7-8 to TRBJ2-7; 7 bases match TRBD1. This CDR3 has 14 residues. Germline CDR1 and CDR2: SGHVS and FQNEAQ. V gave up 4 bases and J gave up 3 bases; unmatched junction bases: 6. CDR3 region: CASSYRDRRYEQYF. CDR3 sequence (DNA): TGTGCCAGCAGCTACCGGGACAGACGCTACGAGCAGTACTTC.

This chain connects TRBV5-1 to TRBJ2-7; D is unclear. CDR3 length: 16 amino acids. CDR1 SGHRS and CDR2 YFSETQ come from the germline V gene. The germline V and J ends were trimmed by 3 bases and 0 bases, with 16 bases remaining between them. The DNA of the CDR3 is TGCGCCAGCAGCTCCCGGCCGTCGGATACCTCCTACGAGCAGTACTTC. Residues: CASSSRPSDTSYEQYF.

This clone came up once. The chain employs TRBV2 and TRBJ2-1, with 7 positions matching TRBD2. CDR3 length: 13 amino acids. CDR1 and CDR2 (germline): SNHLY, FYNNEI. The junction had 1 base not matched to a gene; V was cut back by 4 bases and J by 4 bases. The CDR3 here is CASSVLAYNEQFF. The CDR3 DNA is TGTGCCAGCAGTGTACTAGCGTACAATGAGCAGTTCTTC.

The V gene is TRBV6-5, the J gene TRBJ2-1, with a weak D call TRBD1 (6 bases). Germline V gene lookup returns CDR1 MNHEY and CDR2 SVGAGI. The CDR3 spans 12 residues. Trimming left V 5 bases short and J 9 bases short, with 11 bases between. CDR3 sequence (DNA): TGTGCCAGCAGTCCAGGGGTGGCTGAGCAGTTCTTC. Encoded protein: CASSPGVAEQFF.

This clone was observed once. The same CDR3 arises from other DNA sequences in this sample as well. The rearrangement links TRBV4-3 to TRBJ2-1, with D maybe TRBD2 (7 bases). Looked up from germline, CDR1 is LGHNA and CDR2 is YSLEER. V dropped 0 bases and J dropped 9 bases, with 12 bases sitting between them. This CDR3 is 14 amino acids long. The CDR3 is CASSQDPRGGEQFF. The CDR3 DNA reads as TGCGCCAGCAGCCAAGATCCTAGGGGGGGTGAGCAGTTCTTC.

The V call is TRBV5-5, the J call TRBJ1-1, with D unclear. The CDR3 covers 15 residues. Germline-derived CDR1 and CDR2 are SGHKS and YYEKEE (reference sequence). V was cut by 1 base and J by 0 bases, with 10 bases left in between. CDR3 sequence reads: CASSLPADLNTEAFF. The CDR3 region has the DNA TGTGCCAGCAGCTTGCCGGCGGACTTGAACACTGAAGCTTTCTTT. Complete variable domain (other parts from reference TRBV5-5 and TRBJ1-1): DAGVTQSPTHLIKTRGQQVTLRCSPISGHKSVSWYQQVLGQGPQFIFQYYEKEERGRGNFPDRFSARQFPNYSSELNVNALLLGDSALYLCASSLPADLNTEAFFGQGTRLTVV.

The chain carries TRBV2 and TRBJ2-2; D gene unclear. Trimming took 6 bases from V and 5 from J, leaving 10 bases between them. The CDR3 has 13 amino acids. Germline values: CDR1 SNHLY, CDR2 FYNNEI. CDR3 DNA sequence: TGTGCCAGCAGCCTGACTGTTACCGGGGAGCTGTTTTTT. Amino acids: CASSLTVTGELFF.